Detailed here is one T cell receptor (beta chain). Germline loops: CDR1 SNHLY, CDR2 FYNNEI. Trimming removed 7 bases at V and 6 bases at J, with 18 bases between. This CDR3 comprises 14 residues. This sample stems from a study of T cell responses to AZD1222 COVID-19 vaccine. Profiling relied on immunoSEQ multiplex PCR, and the TCRdb table lists in-frame clones only, not all of them. Of 150,000 to 200,000 clones listed, around 90% are singletons. Sequencing used peripheral blood, obtained 28 days after the second AZD1222 dose. This sequence joins TRBV2 and TRBJ1-2; D call uncertain. This TCR was sampled from an adult who received the AZD1222 COVID-19 vaccine. CDR3: CASIKDGLMDGYTF. In DNA form, the CDR3 reads TGTGCCAGCATAAAGGACGGACTGATGGATGGCTACACCTTC.